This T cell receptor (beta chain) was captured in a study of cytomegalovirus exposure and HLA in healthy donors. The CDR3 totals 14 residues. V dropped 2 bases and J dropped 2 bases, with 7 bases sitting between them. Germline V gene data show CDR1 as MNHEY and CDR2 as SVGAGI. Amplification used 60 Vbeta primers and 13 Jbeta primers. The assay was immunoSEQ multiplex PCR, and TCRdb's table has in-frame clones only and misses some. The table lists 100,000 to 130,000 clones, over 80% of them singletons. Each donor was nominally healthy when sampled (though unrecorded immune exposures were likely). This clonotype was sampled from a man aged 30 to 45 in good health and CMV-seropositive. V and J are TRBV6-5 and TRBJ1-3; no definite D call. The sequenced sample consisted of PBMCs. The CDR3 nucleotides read TGTGCCAGCAGTTACCTCCAGACTGGAAACACCATATATTTT. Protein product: CASSYLQTGNTIYF.